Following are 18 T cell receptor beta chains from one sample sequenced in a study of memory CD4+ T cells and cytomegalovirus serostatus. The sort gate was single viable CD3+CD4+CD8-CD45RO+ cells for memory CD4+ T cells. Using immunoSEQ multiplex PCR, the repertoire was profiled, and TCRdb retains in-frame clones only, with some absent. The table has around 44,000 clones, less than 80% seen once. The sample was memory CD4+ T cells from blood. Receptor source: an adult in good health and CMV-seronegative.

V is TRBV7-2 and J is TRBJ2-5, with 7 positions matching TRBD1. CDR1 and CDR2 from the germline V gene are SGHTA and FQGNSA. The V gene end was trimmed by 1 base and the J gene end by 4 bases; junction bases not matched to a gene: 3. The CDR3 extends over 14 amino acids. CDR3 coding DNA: TGTGCCAGCAGCTTAGGATACAGGGGAGAGACCCAGTACTTC. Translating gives CASSLGYRGETQYF.

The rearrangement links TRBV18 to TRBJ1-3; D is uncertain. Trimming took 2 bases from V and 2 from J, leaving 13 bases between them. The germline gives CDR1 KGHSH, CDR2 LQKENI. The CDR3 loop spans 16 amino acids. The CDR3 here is CASSPNLLSTGNTIYF. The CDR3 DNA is TGTGCCAGCTCACCAAACCTGCTTTCGACTGGAAACACCATATATTTT.

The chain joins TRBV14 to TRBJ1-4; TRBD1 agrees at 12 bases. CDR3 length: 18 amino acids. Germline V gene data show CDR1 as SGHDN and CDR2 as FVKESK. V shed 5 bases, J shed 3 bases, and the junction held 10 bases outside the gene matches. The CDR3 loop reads CASSGRGTGGAANEKLFF. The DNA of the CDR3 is TGTGCCAGCAGCGGCCGCGGGACAGGGGGCGCAGCTAATGAAAAACTGTTTTTT.

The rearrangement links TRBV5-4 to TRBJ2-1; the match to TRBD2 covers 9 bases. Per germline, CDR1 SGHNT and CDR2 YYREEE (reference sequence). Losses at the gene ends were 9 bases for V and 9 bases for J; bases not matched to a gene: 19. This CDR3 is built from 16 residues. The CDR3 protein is CATEAGGTSSVIEQFF. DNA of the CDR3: TGTGCCACTGAGGCAGGTGGGACTAGCTCCGTCATTGAGCAGTTCTTC.

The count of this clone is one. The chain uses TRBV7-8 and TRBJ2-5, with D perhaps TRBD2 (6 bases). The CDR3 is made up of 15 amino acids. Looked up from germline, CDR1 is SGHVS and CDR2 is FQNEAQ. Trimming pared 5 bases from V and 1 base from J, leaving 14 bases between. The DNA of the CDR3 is TGTGCCAGCAGCCCACCGCTCGGGGGCCAAGAGACCCAGTACTTC. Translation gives CASSPPLGGQETQYF. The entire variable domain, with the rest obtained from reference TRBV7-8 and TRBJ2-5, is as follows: GAGVSQSPRYKVAKRGQDVALRCDPISGHVSLFWYQQALGQGPEFLTYFQNEAQLDKSGLPSDRFFAERPEGSVSTLKIQRTQQEDSAVYLCASSPPLGGQETQYFGPGTRLLVL.

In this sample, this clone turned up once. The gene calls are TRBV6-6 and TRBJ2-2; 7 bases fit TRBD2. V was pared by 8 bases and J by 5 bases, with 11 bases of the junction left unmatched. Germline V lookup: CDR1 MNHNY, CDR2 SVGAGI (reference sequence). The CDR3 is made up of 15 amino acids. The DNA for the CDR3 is TGTGCCAGCCACCTAGCGGTCGGGAGAACCGGGGAGCTGTTTTTT. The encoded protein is CASHLAVGRTGELFF.

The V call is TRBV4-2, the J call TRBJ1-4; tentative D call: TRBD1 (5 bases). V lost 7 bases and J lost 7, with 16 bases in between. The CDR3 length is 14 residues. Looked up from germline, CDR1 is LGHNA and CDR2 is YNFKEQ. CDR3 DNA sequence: TGTGCCAGCACCCCGGTTTCTGGGGCTGAAAAACTGTTTTTT. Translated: CASTPVSGAEKLFF.

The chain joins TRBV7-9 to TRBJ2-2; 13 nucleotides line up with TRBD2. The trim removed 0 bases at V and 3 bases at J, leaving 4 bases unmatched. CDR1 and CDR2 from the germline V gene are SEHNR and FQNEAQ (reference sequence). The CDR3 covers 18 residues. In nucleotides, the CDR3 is TGTGCCAGCAGCTTAGCACAACTAGCGGGAGGGGACACCGGGGAGCTGTTTTTT. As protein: CASSLAQLAGGDTGELFF.

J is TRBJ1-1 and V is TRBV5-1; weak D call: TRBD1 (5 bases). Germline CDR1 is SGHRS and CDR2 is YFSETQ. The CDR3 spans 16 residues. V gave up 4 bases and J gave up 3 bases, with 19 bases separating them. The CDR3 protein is CASSERAVGQDTEAFF. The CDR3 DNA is TGCGCCAGCAGCGAGAGGGCAGTGGGGCAGGACACTGAAGCTTTCTTT.

This chain's CDR3 is CASSQEEGYGYTF. As DNA, the CDR3 is TGTGCCAGCAGCCAAGAGGAGGGATATGGCTACACCTTC. The chain has TRBV14 and TRBJ1-2; D is unresolved. Trimming pared 0 bases from V and 5 bases from J, leaving 7 bases between. The CDR3 runs 13 residues. Germline V gene data show CDR1 as SGHDN and CDR2 as FVKESK.

CDR3 amino acids: CATAAPADDQPQHF. The CDR3 nucleotides are TGTGCCACCGCGGCCCCGGCGGATGATCAGCCCCAGCATTTT. The rearrangement joins TRBV28 to TRBJ1-5; D call uncertain. Germline V gene lookup returns CDR1 MDHEN and CDR2 SYDVKM. The CDR3 length is 14 residues. V lost 10 bases and J 5 bases, leaving 18 bases between the germline ends.

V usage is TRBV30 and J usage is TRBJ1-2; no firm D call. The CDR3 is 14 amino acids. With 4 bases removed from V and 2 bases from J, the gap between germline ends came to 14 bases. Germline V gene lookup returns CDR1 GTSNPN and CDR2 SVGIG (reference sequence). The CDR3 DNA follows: TGTGCCTGGAAGAAACGACGGACCAACTATGGCTACACCTTC. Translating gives CAWKKRRTNYGYTF.

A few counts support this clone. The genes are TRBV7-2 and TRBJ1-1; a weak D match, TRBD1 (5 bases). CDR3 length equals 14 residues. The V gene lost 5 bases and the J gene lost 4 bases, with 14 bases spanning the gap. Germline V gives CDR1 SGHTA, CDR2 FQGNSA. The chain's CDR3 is CASSPGHRSTEAFF. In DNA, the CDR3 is TGTGCCAGCAGCCCCGGACATCGGAGCACTGAAGCTTTCTTT. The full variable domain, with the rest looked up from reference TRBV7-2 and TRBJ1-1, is GAGVSQSPSNKVTEKGKDVELRCDPISGHTALYWYRQSLGQGLEFLIYFQGNSAPDKSGLPSDRFSAERTGGSVSTLTIQRTQQEDSAVYLCASSPGHRSTEAFFGQGTRLTVV.

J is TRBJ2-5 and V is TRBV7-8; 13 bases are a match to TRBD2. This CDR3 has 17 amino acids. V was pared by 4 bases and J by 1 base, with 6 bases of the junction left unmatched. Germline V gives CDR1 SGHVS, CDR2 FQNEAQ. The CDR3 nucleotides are TGTGCCAGCAGCTCGCTCGGACTAGCGGGAGTCCAAGAGACCCAGTACTTC. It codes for CASSSLGLAGVQETQYF.

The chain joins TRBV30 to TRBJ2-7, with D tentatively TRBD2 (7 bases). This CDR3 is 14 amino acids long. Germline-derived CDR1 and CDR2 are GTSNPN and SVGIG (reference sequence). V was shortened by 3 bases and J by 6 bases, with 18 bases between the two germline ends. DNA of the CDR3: TGTGCCTGGAGGCGGGGAGGGGGAGGGCTCGAGCAGTACTTC. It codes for CAWRRGGGGLEQYF.

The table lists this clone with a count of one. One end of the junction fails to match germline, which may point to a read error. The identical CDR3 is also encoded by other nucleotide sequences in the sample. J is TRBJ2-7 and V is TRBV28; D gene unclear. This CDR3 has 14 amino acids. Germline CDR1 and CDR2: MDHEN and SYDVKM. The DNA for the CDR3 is TGTGCCAGTAGTTTAAGTGGCTCATCCTACGAGCAGTACTTC. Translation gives CASSLSGSSYEQYF.

CDR3 coding DNA: TGTGCCAGCAGCGTAGGTGGACTAGCCTTCGGCACCGGGGAGCTGTTTTTT. Protein sequence: CASSVGGLAFGTGELFF. The V and J genes are TRBV9 and TRBJ2-2, with 8 bases fitting TRBD2. Losses at the gene ends were 0 bases for V and 4 bases for J; bases not matched to a gene: 8. Germline CDR1 reads SGDLS; CDR2 reads YYNGEE. CDR3 length equals 17 residues.

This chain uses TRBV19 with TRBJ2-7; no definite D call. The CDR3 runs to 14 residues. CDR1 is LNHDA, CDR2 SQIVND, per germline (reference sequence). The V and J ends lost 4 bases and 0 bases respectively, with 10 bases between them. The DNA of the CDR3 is TGTGCCAGTAGTAGTGCGCTCCTCTCCTACGAGCAGTACTTC. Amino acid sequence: CASSSALLSYEQYF.